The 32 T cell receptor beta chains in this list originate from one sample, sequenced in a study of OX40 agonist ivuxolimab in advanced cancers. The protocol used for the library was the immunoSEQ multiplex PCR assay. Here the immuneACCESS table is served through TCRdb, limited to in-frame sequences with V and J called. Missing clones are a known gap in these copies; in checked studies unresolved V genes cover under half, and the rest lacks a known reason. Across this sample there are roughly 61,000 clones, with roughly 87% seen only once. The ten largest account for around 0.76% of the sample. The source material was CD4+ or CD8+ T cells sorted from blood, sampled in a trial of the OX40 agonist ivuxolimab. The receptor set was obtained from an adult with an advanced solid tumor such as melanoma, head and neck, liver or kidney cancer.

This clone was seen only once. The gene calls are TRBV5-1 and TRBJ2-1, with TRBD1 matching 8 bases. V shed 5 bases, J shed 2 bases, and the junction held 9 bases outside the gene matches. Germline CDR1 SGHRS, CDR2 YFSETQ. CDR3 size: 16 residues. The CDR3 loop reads CASSLQGDFTYNEQFF. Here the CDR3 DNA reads TGCGCCAGCAGTTTACAGGGGGATTTCACCTACAATGAGCAGTTCTTC.

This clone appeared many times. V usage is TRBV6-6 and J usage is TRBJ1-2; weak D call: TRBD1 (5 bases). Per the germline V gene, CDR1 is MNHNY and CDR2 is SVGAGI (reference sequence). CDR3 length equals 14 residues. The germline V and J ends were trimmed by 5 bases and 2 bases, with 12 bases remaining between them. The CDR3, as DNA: TGTGCCAGCAGTACCTCGACAGAAAACTATGGCTACACCTTC. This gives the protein CASSTSTENYGYTF.

This CDR3 is CAWSVPGGTQYF. DNA for the CDR3: TGTGCCTGGAGTGTACCGGGCGGTACGCAGTATTTT. The gene calls are TRBV30 and TRBJ2-3; D gene ambiguous. Germline-derived CDR1 and CDR2 are GTSNPN and SVGIG (reference sequence). This CDR3 contains 12 residues. V was shortened by 0 bases and J by 8 bases, with 9 bases between the two germline ends.

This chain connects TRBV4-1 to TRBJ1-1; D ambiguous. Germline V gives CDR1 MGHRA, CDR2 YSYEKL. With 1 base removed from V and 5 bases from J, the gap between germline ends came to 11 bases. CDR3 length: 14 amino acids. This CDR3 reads CASSQGVHGTEAFF. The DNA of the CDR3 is TGCGCCAGCAGCCAAGGGGTGCACGGGACTGAAGCTTTCTTT.

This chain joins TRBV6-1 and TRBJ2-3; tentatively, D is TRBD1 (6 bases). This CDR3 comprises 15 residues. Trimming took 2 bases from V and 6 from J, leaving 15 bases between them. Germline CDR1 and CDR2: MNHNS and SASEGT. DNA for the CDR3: TGTGCCAGCAGTGAAAGATCTGGGGGCGGGGATACGCAGTATTTT. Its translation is CASSERSGGGDTQYF.

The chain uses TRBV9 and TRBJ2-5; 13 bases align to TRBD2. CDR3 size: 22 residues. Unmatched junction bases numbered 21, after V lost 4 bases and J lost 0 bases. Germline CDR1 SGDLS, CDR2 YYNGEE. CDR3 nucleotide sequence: TGTGCCAGCAGCCACAGGGGACTAGCGGGGCGAAACCACCACGAATACCAAGAGACCCAGTACTTC. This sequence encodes CASSHRGLAGRNHHEYQETQYF.

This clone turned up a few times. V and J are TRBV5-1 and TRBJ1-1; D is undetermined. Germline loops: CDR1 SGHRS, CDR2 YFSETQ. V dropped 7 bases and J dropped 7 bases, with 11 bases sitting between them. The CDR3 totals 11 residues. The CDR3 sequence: CASGDTSEAFF. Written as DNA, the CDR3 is TGCGCCAGCGGTGACACAAGTGAAGCTTTCTTT. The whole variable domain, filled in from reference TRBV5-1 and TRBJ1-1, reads KAGVTQTPRYLIKTRGQQVTLSCSPISGHRSVSWYQQTPGQGLQFLFEYFSETQRNKGNFPGRFSGRQFSNSRSEMNVSTLELGDSALYLCASGDTSEAFFGQGTRLTVV.

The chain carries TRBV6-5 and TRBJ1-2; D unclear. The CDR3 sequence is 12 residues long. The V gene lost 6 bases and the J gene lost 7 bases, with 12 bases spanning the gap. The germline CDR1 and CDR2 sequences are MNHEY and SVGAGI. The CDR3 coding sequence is TGTGCCAGCAGCCTAGGCATAGCTGGCTACACCTTC. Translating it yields CASSLGIAGYTF.

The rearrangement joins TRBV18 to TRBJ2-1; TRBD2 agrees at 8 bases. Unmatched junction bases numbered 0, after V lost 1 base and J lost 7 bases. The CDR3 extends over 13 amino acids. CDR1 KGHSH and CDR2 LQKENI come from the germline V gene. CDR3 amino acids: CASSPLAGNEQFF. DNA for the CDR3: TGTGCCAGCTCACCACTAGCGGGAAATGAGCAGTTCTTC. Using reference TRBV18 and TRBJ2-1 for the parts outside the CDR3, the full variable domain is NAGVMQNPRHLVRRRGQEARLRCSPMKGHSHVYWYRQLPEEGLKFMVYLQKENIIDESGMPKERFSAEFPKEGPSILRIQQVVRGDSAAYFCASSPLAGNEQFFGPGTRLTVL.

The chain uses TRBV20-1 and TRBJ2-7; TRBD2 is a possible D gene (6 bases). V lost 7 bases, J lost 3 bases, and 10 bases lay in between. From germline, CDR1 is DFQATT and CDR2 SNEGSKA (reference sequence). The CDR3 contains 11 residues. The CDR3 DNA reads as TGCAGTGTAGGCGGGGACTACGAGCAGTACTTC. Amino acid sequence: CSVGGDYEQYF.

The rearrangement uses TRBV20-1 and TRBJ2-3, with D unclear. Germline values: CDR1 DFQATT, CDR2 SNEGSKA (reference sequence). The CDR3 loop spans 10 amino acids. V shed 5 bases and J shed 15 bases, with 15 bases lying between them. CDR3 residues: CSARKTVPYF. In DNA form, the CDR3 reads TGCAGTGCTCGCAAGACTGTACCTTATTTT.

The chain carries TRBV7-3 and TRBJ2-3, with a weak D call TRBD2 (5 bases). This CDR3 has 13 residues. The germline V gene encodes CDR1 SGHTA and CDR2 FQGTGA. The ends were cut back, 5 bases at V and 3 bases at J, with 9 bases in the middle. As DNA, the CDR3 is TGTGCCAGCAGCCCCCCGGGGACAGATACGCAGTATTTT. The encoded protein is CASSPPGTDTQYF.

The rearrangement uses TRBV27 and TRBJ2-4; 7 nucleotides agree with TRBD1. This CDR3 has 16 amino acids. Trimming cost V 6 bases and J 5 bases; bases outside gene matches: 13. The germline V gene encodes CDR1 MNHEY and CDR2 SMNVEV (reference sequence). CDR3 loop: CASRLLEGGRENIQYF. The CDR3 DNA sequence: TGTGCCAGCAGACTCCTTGAAGGGGGCCGGGAAAACATTCAGTACTTC.

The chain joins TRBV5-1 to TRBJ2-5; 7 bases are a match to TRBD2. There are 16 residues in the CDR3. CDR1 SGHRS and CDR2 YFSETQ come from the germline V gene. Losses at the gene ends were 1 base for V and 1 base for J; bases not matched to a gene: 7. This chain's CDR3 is CASSLRPTSLQETQYF. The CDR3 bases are TGCGCCAGCAGCTTGAGGCCGACTAGCCTCCAAGAGACCCAGTACTTC.

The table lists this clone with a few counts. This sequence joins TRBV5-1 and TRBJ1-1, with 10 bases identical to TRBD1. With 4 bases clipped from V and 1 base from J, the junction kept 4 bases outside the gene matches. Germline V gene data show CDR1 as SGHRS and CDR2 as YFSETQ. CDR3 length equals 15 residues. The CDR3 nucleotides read TGCGCCAGCAGCCCCGGGGACAGGGGGAACACTGAAGCTTTCTTT. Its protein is CASSPGDRGNTEAFF.

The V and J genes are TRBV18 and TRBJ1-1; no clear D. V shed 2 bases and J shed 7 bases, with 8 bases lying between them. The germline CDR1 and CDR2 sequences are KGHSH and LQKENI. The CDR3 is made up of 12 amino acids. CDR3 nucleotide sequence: TGTGCCAGCTCACCAGAGATGGGTGAAGCTTTCTTT. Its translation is CASSPEMGEAFF. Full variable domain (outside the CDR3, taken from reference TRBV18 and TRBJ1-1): NAGVMQNPRHLVRRRGQEARLRCSPMKGHSHVYWYRQLPEEGLKFMVYLQKENIIDESGMPKERFSAEFPKEGPSILRIQQVVRGDSAAYFCASSPEMGEAFFGQGTRLTVV.

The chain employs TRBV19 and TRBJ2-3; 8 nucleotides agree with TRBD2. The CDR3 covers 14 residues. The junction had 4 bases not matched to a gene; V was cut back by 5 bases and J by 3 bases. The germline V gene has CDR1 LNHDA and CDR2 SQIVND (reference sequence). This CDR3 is CASSLREETDTQYF. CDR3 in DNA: TGTGCCAGTAGTTTGCGGGAGGAAACAGATACGCAGTATTTT.

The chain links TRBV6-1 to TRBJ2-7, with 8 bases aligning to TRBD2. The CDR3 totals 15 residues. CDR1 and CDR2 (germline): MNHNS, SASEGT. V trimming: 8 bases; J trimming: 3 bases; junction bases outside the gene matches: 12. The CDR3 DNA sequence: TGTGCCAGCGCAAGAGATAAGACTAGCGACTACGAGCAGTACTTC. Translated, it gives CASARDKTSDYEQYF.

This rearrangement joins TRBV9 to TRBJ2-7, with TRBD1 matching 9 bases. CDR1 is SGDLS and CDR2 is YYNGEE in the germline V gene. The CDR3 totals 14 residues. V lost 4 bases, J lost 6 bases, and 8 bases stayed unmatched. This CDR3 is CASSSRTGEAEQYF. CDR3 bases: TGTGCCAGCAGCTCCCGGACAGGGGAGGCCGAGCAGTACTTC.

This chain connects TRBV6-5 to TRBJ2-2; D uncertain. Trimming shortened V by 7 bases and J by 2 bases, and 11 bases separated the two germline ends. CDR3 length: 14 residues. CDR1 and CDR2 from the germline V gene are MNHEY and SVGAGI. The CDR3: CASKPELNTGELFF. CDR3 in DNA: TGTGCCAGCAAACCGGAGCTTAACACCGGGGAGCTGTTTTTT.

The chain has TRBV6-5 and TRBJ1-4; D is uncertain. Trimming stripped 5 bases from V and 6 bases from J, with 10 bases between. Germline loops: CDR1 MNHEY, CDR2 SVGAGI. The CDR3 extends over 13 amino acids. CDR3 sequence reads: CASSIRGDEKLFF. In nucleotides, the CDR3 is TGTGCCAGCAGTATACGTGGGGATGAAAAACTGTTTTTT.

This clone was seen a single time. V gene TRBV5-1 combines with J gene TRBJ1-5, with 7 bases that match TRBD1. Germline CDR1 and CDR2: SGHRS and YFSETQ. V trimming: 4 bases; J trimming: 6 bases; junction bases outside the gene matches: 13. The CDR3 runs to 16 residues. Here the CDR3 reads CASSPGGGERGQPQHF. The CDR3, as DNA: TGCGCCAGCAGCCCAGGGGGAGGGGAGAGAGGTCAGCCCCAGCATTTT.

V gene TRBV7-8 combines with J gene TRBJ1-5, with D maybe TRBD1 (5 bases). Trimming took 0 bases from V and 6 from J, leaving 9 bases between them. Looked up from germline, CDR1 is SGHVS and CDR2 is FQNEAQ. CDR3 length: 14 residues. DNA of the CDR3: TGTGCCAGCAGCTTAGCATCAGGGCCTCAGCCCCAGCATTTT. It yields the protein CASSLASGPQPQHF.

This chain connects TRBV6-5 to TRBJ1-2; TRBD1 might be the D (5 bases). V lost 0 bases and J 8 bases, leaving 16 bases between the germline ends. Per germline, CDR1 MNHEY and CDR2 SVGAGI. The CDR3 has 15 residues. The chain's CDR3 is CASSYSRTGERGYTF. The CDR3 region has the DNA TGTGCCAGCAGTTACTCGAGGACGGGGGAACGGGGCTACACCTTC.

DNA of the CDR3: TGTGCCACGTACCCCGGGACAGGGGGCCTCGAGCAGTACTTC. Translation: CATYPGTGGLEQYF. The chain uses TRBV10-3 and TRBJ2-7, with 12 bases that match TRBD1. This CDR3 is 14 amino acids long. Germline CDR1 ENHRY, CDR2 SYGVKD. After removal of 10 bases from V and 6 bases from J, the junction contained 10 bases not matched to a gene.

CDR3 in DNA: TGCGCCAGCAGCTTGGCCTGGGACAACTCCTACGAGCAGTACTTC. This sequence encodes CASSLAWDNSYEQYF. The V call is TRBV5-1, the J call TRBJ2-7; tentative D call: TRBD1 (6 bases). Trimming took 0 bases from V and 0 from J, leaving 10 bases between them. The CDR3 is made up of 15 amino acids. Germline V gene data show CDR1 as SGHRS and CDR2 as YFSETQ.

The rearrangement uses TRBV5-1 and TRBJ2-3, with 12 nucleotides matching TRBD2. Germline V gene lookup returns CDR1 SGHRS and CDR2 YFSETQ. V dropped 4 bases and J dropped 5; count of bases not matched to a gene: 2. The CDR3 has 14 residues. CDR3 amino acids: CASSLAGGRDTQYF. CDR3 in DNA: TGCGCCAGCAGCCTAGCGGGGGGGCGAGATACGCAGTATTTT.

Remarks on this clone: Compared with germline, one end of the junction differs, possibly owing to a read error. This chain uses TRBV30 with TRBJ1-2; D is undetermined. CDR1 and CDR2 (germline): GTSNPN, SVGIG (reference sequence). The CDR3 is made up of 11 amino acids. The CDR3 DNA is TGTGCCTCGAGTTTAACTTATGGCTACACCTTC. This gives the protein CASSLTYGYTF.

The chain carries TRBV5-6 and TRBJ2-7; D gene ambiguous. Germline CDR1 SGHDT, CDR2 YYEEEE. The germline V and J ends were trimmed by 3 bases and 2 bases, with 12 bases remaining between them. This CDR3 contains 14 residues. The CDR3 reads CASSSQLRTYEQYF. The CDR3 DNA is TGTGCCAGCAGCTCCCAATTGAGGACCTACGAGCAGTACTTC.

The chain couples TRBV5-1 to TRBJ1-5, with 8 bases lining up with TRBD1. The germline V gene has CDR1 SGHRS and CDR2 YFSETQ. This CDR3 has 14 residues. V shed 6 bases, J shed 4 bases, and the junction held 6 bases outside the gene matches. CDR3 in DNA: TGCGCCAGCAAGACAGGGGTGGGAAATCAGCCCCAGCATTTT. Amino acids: CASKTGVGNQPQHF.

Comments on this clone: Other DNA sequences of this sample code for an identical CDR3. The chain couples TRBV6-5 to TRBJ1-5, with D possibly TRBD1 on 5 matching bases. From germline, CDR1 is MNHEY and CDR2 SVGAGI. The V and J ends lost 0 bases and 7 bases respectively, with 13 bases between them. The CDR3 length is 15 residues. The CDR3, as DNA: TGTGCCAGCAGTTACTCCTCGGGGCTCGGACAGCCCCAGCATTTT. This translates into CASSYSSGLGQPQHF.

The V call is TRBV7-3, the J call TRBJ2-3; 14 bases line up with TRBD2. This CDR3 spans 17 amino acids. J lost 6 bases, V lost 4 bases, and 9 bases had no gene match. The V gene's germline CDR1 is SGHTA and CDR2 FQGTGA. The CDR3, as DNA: TGTGCCAGCAGCTCCTCGACTAGCGGGGGGGCAGACGATACGCAGTATTTT. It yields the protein CASSSSTSGGADDTQYF.